Below, one TCR beta chain is given with its context. Assay: immunoSEQ multiplex PCR; the TCRdb copy retains only in-frame clones and omits some. The table lists some 30,000 clones, 91% of them singletons. This sample stems from a study of control samples from healthy donors and cancer patients. Trimming shortened V by 3 bases and J by 6 bases, and 8 bases separated the two germline ends. The CDR3 is 12 amino acids. The source material was PBMCs. This chain connects TRBV12-3 or TRBV12-4 to TRBJ1-1; D ambiguous. The clonotype comes from a man in his forties or fifties with lung cancer. The CDR3 spells CASSFGSAEAFF. Written as DNA, the CDR3 is TGTGCCAGCAGTTTTGGCAGTGCTGAAGCTTTCTTT.